This is a list of T cell receptor beta chains from one sample in a study of CD8+ T cells in alopecia areata. Measured with immunoSEQ multiplex PCR; TCRdb has only the in-frame clones, and not every one. The repertoire holds some 150,000 clones, with less than 70% as singletons. The material was CD8+ T cells sorted from blood, obtained at week 4, from a patient treated with tofacitinib. Every receptor here comes from a human donor with alopecia areata. The CDR3 runs from the conserved cysteine through the conserved F or W. The order of the fields is V gene, J gene, CDR3 protein.

v_call: TRBV25-1
j_call: TRBJ2-7
cdr3_aa: CASSMDRDYEQYF

v_call: TRBV30
j_call: TRBJ1-2
cdr3_aa: CAWSPTNYGYTF

v_call: TRBV7-9
j_call: TRBJ2-7
cdr3_aa: CASSLISYEQYF

v_call: TRBV29-1
j_call: TRBJ2-5
cdr3_aa: CSVEDPGGSPYF

v_call: TRBV27
j_call: TRBJ2-7
cdr3_aa: CASSLTGTGYEQYF

v_call: TRBV30
j_call: TRBJ2-7
cdr3_aa: CACILTGAGVEQYF

v_call: TRBV5-5
j_call: TRBJ2-7
cdr3_aa: CASSWGLSYEQYF

v_call: TRBV5-6
j_call: TRBJ2-7
cdr3_aa: CASSPGGSGQIYEQYF

v_call: TRBV20-1
j_call: TRBJ1-1
cdr3_aa: CSRGSNTEAFF

v_call: TRBV9
j_call: TRBJ1-2
cdr3_aa: CASSGDRVDGYTF

v_call: TRBV29-1
j_call: TRBJ2-7
cdr3_aa: CSGIPGTESYEQYF

v_call: TRBV27
j_call: TRBJ2-1
cdr3_aa: CASSFRDRGSWNEQFF

v_call: TRBV9
j_call: TRBJ2-7
cdr3_aa: CASSVGTGAPYEQYF

v_call: TRBV15
j_call: TRBJ2-7
cdr3_aa: CATSSSGTGVYEQYF

v_call: TRBV30
j_call: TRBJ2-2
cdr3_aa: CAWSVKVGGPGELFF

v_call: TRBV7-8
j_call: TRBJ2-7
cdr3_aa: CASSLVGALGYEQYF

v_call: TRBV5-5
j_call: TRBJ2-2
cdr3_aa: CASSLSTGPRATNTGELFF

v_call: TRBV5-4
j_call: TRBJ1-1
cdr3_aa: CASSLMDEAFF

v_call: TRBV5-6
j_call: TRBJ2-2
cdr3_aa: CASSLQDRGRTGELFF

v_call: TRBV5-6
j_call: TRBJ2-7
cdr3_aa: CASSLEEYEQYF

v_call: TRBV6-1
j_call: TRBJ2-5
cdr3_aa: CASSELLAGEETQYF

v_call: TRBV30
j_call: TRBJ2-5
cdr3_aa: CAWGRGGPETQYF

v_call: TRBV29-1
j_call: TRBJ2-4
cdr3_aa: CSAADTRNIQYF

v_call: TRBV30
j_call: TRBJ1-2
cdr3_aa: CAWSADRVEGYTF

v_call: TRBV4-2
j_call: TRBJ2-1
cdr3_aa: CASSQEGLEQFF

v_call: TRBV4-1
j_call: TRBJ1-6
cdr3_aa: CASSQTDLSPLHF

v_call: TRBV30
j_call: TRBJ1-1
cdr3_aa: CACQGLTNTEAFF

v_call: TRBV5-1
j_call: TRBJ2-5
cdr3_aa: CASSLPQEIQETQYF

v_call: TRBV10-3
j_call: TRBJ1-6
cdr3_aa: CAISHQFDILHF

v_call: TRBV19
j_call: TRBJ2-1
cdr3_aa: CASSPGGSNEQFF

v_call: TRBV7-9
j_call: TRBJ1-1
cdr3_aa: CASSSHQSIDAFF

v_call: TRBV30
j_call: TRBJ1-5
cdr3_aa: CAWRVGESNQPQHF

v_call: TRBV30
j_call: TRBJ2-5
cdr3_aa: CAWTLDGQGQETQYF

v_call: TRBV4-1
j_call: TRBJ1-1
cdr3_aa: CASSHPPSPTEAFF

v_call: TRBV13
j_call: TRBJ1-1
cdr3_aa: CASRGDTEAFF

v_call: TRBV25-1
j_call: TRBJ2-1
cdr3_aa: CASLGAGWTSEQFF

v_call: TRBV9
j_call: TRBJ1-2
cdr3_aa: CASSVSGTYGYTF

v_call: TRBV14
j_call: TRBJ1-1
cdr3_aa: CASSAVTEAFF

v_call: TRBV5-6
j_call: TRBJ1-6
cdr3_aa: CASSLVTQGLPLHF

v_call: TRBV29-1
j_call: NA
cdr3_aa: CSVVRGASYEQYF

v_call: TRBV6-5
j_call: TRBJ2-4
cdr3_aa: CASSFRGGQNIQYF

v_call: TRBV25-1
j_call: TRBJ2-6
cdr3_aa: CASSELNRLSGANVLTF

v_call: TRBV6-5
j_call: TRBJ2-2
cdr3_aa: CASSYQGVAGELFF